These 21 T cell receptor beta chains originate from one sample sequenced in a study of blood T cell repertoires in COVID-19. Using immunoSEQ multiplex PCR, the repertoire was profiled, and TCRdb retains in-frame clones only, with some absent. The sample comprises roughly 670,000 clones, around 90% of which are singletons, and roughly 0.25% rests with the top ten. Sequencing was carried out using peripheral blood. These receptors all stem from a woman aged 18-29 years with acute or convalescent COVID-19.

The CDR3 DNA reads TGTGCCAGCAGTTACGCGACAGGGTGGAATTCACCCCTCCACTTT. It yields the protein CASSYATGWNSPLHF. The rearrangement links TRBV6-5 to TRBJ1-6; 7 nucleotides match TRBD1. The CDR3 covers 15 residues. Trimming at V came to 2 bases and at J to 7 bases, leaving 5 bases not matched to a gene. Germline CDR1 and CDR2: MNHEY and SVGAGI.

This chain links TRBV5-5 with TRBJ2-2, with D possibly TRBD1 on 6 matching bases. The CDR3 spans 14 residues. From germline, CDR1 is SGHKS and CDR2 YYEKEE (reference sequence). Between the trimmed V and J ends, which lost 3 bases and 2 bases, there was a span of 8 bases. The CDR3, as DNA: TGTGCCAGCAGCTCGGACAGCAACACCGGGGAGCTGTTTTTT. Translation: CASSSDSNTGELFF.

J is TRBJ1-1 and V is TRBV4-2; D unclear. From germline, CDR1 is LGHNA and CDR2 YNFKEQ. CDR3 length equals 12 residues. V lost 0 bases and J 8 bases, leaving 7 bases between the germline ends. The CDR3 here is CASSQDSPEAFF. CDR3 nucleotide sequence: TGTGCCAGCAGCCAAGATTCCCCAGAAGCTTTCTTT.

Concerning this clone: One end of the junction fails to match germline, which may point to a read error. J is TRBJ2-7 and V is TRBV7-2; 11 positions match TRBD1. This CDR3 contains 16 residues. Per germline, CDR1 SGHTA and CDR2 FQGNSA. The CDR3 protein is CASSLAPGQGAQEQYF. The CDR3 DNA reads TGTGCCAGCAGCCTAGCACCAGGACAGGGGGCTCAAGAGCAGTACTTC.

This clone was counted a single time. The gene calls are TRBV4-3 and TRBJ2-1; weak D call: TRBD2 (6 bases). This CDR3 is built from 17 residues. CDR1 and CDR2 from the germline V gene are LGHNA and YSLEER. Trimming left V 1 base short and J 0 bases short, with 13 bases between. CDR3 DNA sequence: TGCGCCAGCAGCCAAGGGACTATCAACTTCTCCTACAATGAGCAGTTCTTC. As protein: CASSQGTINFSYNEQFF.

The chain links TRBV2 to TRBJ1-1; D may be TRBD1 (6 bases). Germline lookup yields CDR1 SNHLY and CDR2 FYNNEI. This CDR3 has 14 amino acids. V was pared by 9 bases and J by 5 bases, with 19 bases between. CDR3 sequence (DNA): TGTGCCAGTTCAGGGGAAAGGGGATCTACTGAAGCTTTCTTT. It translates to CASSGERGSTEAFF. The variable domain in full, with the rest retrieved from reference TRBV2 and TRBJ1-1, is EPEVTQTPSHQVTQMGQEVILRCVPISNHLYFYWYRQILGQKVEFLVSFYNNEISEKSEIFDDQFSVERPDGSNFTLKIRSTKLEDSAMYFCASSGERGSTEAFFGQGTRLTVV.

This clone was recorded once. The chain recombines TRBV9 with TRBJ2-3; 7 bases are a match to TRBD2. Per germline, CDR1 SGDLS and CDR2 YYNGEE. Trimming cost V 2 bases and J 10 bases; bases outside gene matches: 7. The CDR3 extends over 13 amino acids. The CDR3 sequence is CASSVPTSAAQYF. CDR3 nucleotides: TGTGCCAGCAGCGTTCCCACTAGCGCCGCGCAGTATTTT.

The chain joins TRBV6-5 to TRBJ2-1; D gene ambiguous. The V gene lost 6 bases and the J gene lost 0 bases, with 12 bases spanning the gap. CDR3 length equals 15 residues. Per the germline V gene, CDR1 is MNHEY and CDR2 is SVGAGI. CDR3 sequence: CASRERTSSYNEQFF. CDR3 sequence (DNA): TGTGCCAGCAGGGAGCGTACCAGCTCCTACAATGAGCAGTTCTTC.

V usage is TRBV12-5 and J usage is TRBJ1-3; D not certain. The V and J ends lost 5 bases and 7 bases respectively, with 21 bases between them. The CDR3 runs 16 residues. Germline CDR1 reads LGHNT; CDR2 reads FRNRAP. The CDR3 nucleotides are TGTGCTAGTGGTCTCCATTACAGCTTCCGAGGGAACACCATATATTTT. Its protein product is CASGLHYSFRGNTIYF.

The chain couples TRBV5-1 to TRBJ2-1; a weak D match, TRBD1 (6 bases). CDR1 and CDR2 (germline): SGHRS, YFSETQ. V lost 0 bases and J lost 5, with 15 bases in between. The CDR3 runs 16 residues. CDR3: CASSLAAGASNNEQFF. The CDR3 region has the DNA TGCGCCAGCAGCTTGGCCGCAGGGGCTTCGAACAATGAGCAGTTCTTC.

This clone showed up just once. This chain connects TRBV5-1 to TRBJ1-1; D possibly corresponds to TRBD1 (6 bases). V lost 4 bases, J lost 0 bases, and 16 bases lay in between. The CDR3 sequence is 16 residues long. Germline V lookup: CDR1 SGHRS, CDR2 YFSETQ. CDR3 DNA sequence: TGCGCCAGCAGCACAGGGAGGGGAAGAATGAACACTGAAGCTTTCTTT. Encoded protein: CASSTGRGRMNTEAFF.

The V and J genes are TRBV24-1 and TRBJ2-3; a possible D gene is TRBD1 (5 bases). Trimming stripped 9 bases from V and 2 bases from J, with 8 bases between. Looked up from germline, CDR1 is KGHDR and CDR2 is SFDVKD. The CDR3 covers 12 residues. CDR3 residues: CATGAATDTQYF. The DNA of the CDR3 is TGTGCCACCGGGGCCGCCACAGATACGCAGTATTTT.

The chain employs TRBV13 and TRBJ1-2, with 10 bases fitting TRBD1. Per the germline V gene, CDR1 is PRHDT and CDR2 is FYEKMQ (reference sequence). CDR3 length equals 16 residues. Trimming cost V 0 bases and J 4 bases; bases outside gene matches: 5. The CDR3 spells CASSLGGTGAFYGYTF. CDR3 DNA: TGTGCCAGCAGCTTAGGCGGGACAGGGGCCTTCTATGGCTACACCTTC.

The chain is built from TRBV5-4 and TRBJ1-2; 8 nucleotides match TRBD1. CDR3 length equals 15 residues. The V gene's germline CDR1 is SGHNT and CDR2 YYREEE (reference sequence). The trim removed 4 bases at V and 3 bases at J, leaving 8 bases unmatched. CDR3 sequence reads: CASSTDRDLYYGYTF. Written as DNA, the CDR3 is TGTGCCAGCAGCACGGACAGGGACTTATACTATGGCTACACCTTC.

In nucleotides, the CDR3 is TGTGCCAGCACCTCGAGTTTATGGCGACTAGCGGGGGGGCCCGGCACAGATACGCAGTATTTT. Amino acids: CASTSSLWRLAGGPGTDTQYF. The genes are TRBV13 and TRBJ2-3; 14 bases are a match to TRBD2. CDR1 PRHDT and CDR2 FYEKMQ come from the germline V gene (reference sequence). Losses at the gene ends were 7 bases for V and 1 base for J; bases not matched to a gene: 19. The CDR3 has 21 residues.

This sequence joins TRBV4-3 and TRBJ1-1; D is undetermined. From germline, CDR1 is LGHNA and CDR2 YSLEER. The CDR3 is 16 amino acids. V was cut by 0 bases and J by 0 bases, with 11 bases left in between. In nucleotides, the CDR3 is TGCGCCAGCAGCCAAGATGCGGGCCGGCTGAACACTGAAGCTTTCTTT. Protein product: CASSQDAGRLNTEAFF.

This chain joins TRBV7-9 and TRBJ1-4; tentative D call: TRBD1 (6 bases). The CDR3 covers 16 residues. Trimming cost V 5 bases and J 7 bases, with 20 bases left between them. Germline V lookup: CDR1 SEHNR, CDR2 FQNEAQ (reference sequence). CDR3 coding DNA: TGTGCCAGCAGCCCCCTGGGTAGGGGGAAGGGTGAAAAACTGTTTTTT. Translation gives CASSPLGRGKGEKLFF.

The chain couples TRBV5-4 to TRBJ2-3, with TRBD1 matching over 9 bases. The CDR3 runs to 17 residues. V shed 4 bases, J shed 5 bases, and the junction held 14 bases outside the gene matches. Germline lookup yields CDR1 SGHNT and CDR2 YYREEE (reference sequence). The CDR3 region is CASSLSSDRGGIDTQYF. CDR3 bases: TGTGCCAGCAGCCTGTCGTCGGACAGGGGAGGGATAGATACGCAGTATTTT.

This clone was seen a single time. This rearrangement joins TRBV30 to TRBJ1-1; D is ambiguous. The CDR3 has 13 residues. CDR1 and CDR2 from the germline V gene are GTSNPN and SVGIG (reference sequence). Deletions cut 4 bases from V and 1 base from J, with 10 bases between. The CDR3 region is CAWTITANTEAFF. CDR3 bases: TGTGCCTGGACCATAACAGCGAACACTGAAGCTTTCTTT.

This chain joins TRBV4-1 and TRBJ2-4; TRBD1 agrees at 7 bases. V was pared by 6 bases and J by 0 bases, with 8 bases of the junction left unmatched. The CDR3 has 16 amino acids. Germline CDR1 reads MGHRA; CDR2 reads YSYEKL. The CDR3 loop is CASSTVGQAAKNIQYF. The CDR3 bases are TGCGCCAGCAGTACCGTAGGACAGGCAGCCAAAAACATTCAGTACTTC.

This chain links TRBV15 with TRBJ2-5, with 7 bases aligning to TRBD2. The CDR3 covers 14 residues. After removal of 6 bases from V and 3 bases from J, the junction contained 7 bases not matched to a gene. The germline V gene encodes CDR1 LNHNV and CDR2 YYDKDF (reference sequence). In DNA, the CDR3 is TGTGCCACCAGTGTGGCGGGGGTGGAAGAGACCCAGTACTTC. Translating it yields CATSVAGVEETQYF.